One sample yielded the 32 T cell receptor beta chains listed below, sequenced in a study of PD-L1 blockade in urothelial cancer. Profiled with immunoSEQ multiplex PCR; TCRdb holds only in-frame clones, not every one. The data show around 33,000 clones, about nine tenths seen once. Time point denoted: peripheral blood 6 weeks after treatment start. The sequencing here drew on PBMCs, taken around atezolizumab (anti-PD-L1) treatment. Receptor source: a man older than 75 with urothelial cancer.

V gene TRBV25-1 combines with J gene TRBJ2-1, with D unclear. The germline CDR1 and CDR2 sequences are MGHDK and SYGVNS. Trimming shortened V by 4 bases and J by 9 bases, and 16 bases separated the two germline ends. This CDR3 is 14 amino acids long. CDR3 sequence reads: CASSGLGYRREQFF. In nucleotides, the CDR3 is TGTGCCAGCAGTGGATTGGGCTATCGGCGTGAGCAGTTCTTC. The full variable domain, in which reference TRBV25-1 and TRBJ2-1 provide the parts outside the CDR3, is EADIYQTPRYLVIGTGKKITLECSQTMGHDKMYWYQQDPGMELHLIHYSYGVNSTEKGDLSSESTVSRIRTEHFPLTLESARPSHTSQYLCASSGLGYRREQFFGPGTRLTVL.

The rearrangement links TRBV5-1 to TRBJ2-1, with TRBD2 as a possible D gene (6 bases). This CDR3 spans 14 amino acids. Germline V gives CDR1 SGHRS, CDR2 YFSETQ. V lost 5 bases and J 5 bases, leaving 14 bases between the germline ends. CDR3 protein: CASRSSGRDNEQFF. CDR3 coding DNA: TGCGCCAGCAGATCGAGCGGGCGGGACAATGAGCAGTTCTTC.

The chain has TRBV7-2 and TRBJ2-1, with 10 bases aligning to TRBD2. Germline assignment: CDR1 SGHTA and CDR2 FQGNSA. The V gene end was trimmed by 1 base and the J gene end by 8 bases; junction bases not matched to a gene: 8. This CDR3 has 16 residues. CDR3 sequence reads: CASSLGLAGVADEQFF. The CDR3 DNA reads TGTGCCAGCAGCTTAGGGCTAGCGGGAGTGGCCGATGAGCAGTTCTTC. Based on the CDR3 plus reference TRBV7-2 and TRBJ2-1, the full variable domain is GAGVSQSPSNKVTEKGKDVELRCDPISGHTALYWYRQSLGQGLEFLIYFQGNSAPDKSGLPSDRFSAERTGGSVSTLTIQRTQQEDSAVYLCASSLGLAGVADEQFFGPGTRLTVL.

Only one count was recorded for this clone. This chain connects TRBV5-3 to TRBJ2-1, with 10 positions matching TRBD2. TRBV5-3 has ORF status, its function being uncertain. The CDR3 extends over 16 amino acids. V gave up 4 bases and J gave up 9 bases; unmatched junction bases: 13. CDR3 bases: TGTGCCAGAAGCCCGGTTACTAGCGGGAAGGTTATTGAGCAGTTCTTC. Translating it yields CARSPVTSGKVIEQFF.

This clone turned up a few times. The chain combines TRBV2 with TRBJ2-3; tentatively, D is TRBD2 (6 bases). The CDR3 totals 15 residues. V lost 4 bases and J lost 2, with 13 bases in between. The V gene's germline CDR1 is SNHLY and CDR2 FYNNEI. The CDR3 loop is CASSAGDSLTDTQYF. CDR3 DNA sequence: TGTGCCAGCAGTGCGGGGGATAGCCTCACAGATACGCAGTATTTT.

The rearrangement links TRBV28 to TRBJ1-4, with 9 bases that match TRBD1. The V segment lost 4 bases and the J segment 3 bases; nucleotides outside the gene matches: 9. The CDR3 length is 17 residues. CDR1 is MDHEN, CDR2 SYDVKM, per germline. The CDR3 sequence: CASSSGTGTFSNEKLFF. The CDR3 DNA reads TGTGCCAGCAGTTCCGGGACAGGGACATTCTCTAATGAAAAACTGTTTTTT.

A few counts support this clone. V usage is TRBV30 and J usage is TRBJ1-1, with D perhaps matching TRBD1 (6 bases). CDR1 is GTSNPN, CDR2 SVGIG, per germline (reference sequence). The CDR3 consists of 14 residues. V lost 3 bases and J lost 3, with 14 bases in between. The CDR3 region has the DNA TGTGCCTGGAGATCCGTAGGGGGATACACTGAAGCTTTCTTT. As protein: CAWRSVGGYTEAFF.

V gene TRBV7-8 combines with J gene TRBJ2-7; TRBD2 matches 10 bases. The junction had 7 bases not matched to a gene; V was cut back by 1 base and J by 7 bases. This CDR3 spans 15 amino acids. Germline CDR1 reads SGHVS; CDR2 reads FQNEAQ. Here the CDR3 reads CASSLGEAGGPEQYF. Here the CDR3 DNA reads TGTGCCAGCAGCTTAGGAGAAGCGGGAGGGCCAGAGCAGTACTTC. The variable domain in full, completed from reference TRBV7-8 and TRBJ2-7, reads GAGVSQSPRYKVAKRGQDVALRCDPISGHVSLFWYQQALGQGPEFLTYFQNEAQLDKSGLPSDRFFAERPEGSVSTLKIQRTQQEDSAVYLCASSLGEAGGPEQYFGPGTRLTVT.

The gene calls are TRBV5-1 and TRBJ2-1; 11 nucleotides agree with TRBD2. The CDR3 sequence is 15 residues long. V lost 7 bases, J lost 2 bases, and 5 bases stayed unmatched. The germline gives CDR1 SGHRS, CDR2 YFSETQ. CDR3 coding DNA: TGCGCCAGCGGCCTAGCGGGAGGTACCTACAATGAGCAGTTCTTC. It codes for CASGLAGGTYNEQFF.

In DNA form, the CDR3 reads TGTGCCAGCAGTGGTCCGGGACTAGCGATTGAGCAGTTCTTC. Its protein is CASSGPGLAIEQFF. The chain has TRBV6-6 and TRBJ2-1; 10 nucleotides align to TRBD2. The CDR3 is 14 residues long. Germline values: CDR1 MNHNY, CDR2 SVGAGI (reference sequence). After removal of 5 bases from V and 9 bases from J, the junction contained 7 bases not matched to a gene.

The rearrangement joins TRBV6-5 to TRBJ2-3, with TRBD2 as a possible D gene (6 bases). This CDR3 contains 13 residues. V shed 0 bases and J shed 9 bases, with 10 bases lying between them. Germline V CDR1 and CDR2: MNHEY, SVGAGI. CDR3 DNA sequence: TGTGCCAGCAGTTACTCGGTACGGGGGACGCAGTATTTT. It is translated as CASSYSVRGTQYF.

The gene calls are TRBV2 and TRBJ1-2; 8 nucleotides line up with TRBD1. The J segment lost 2 bases and the V segment lost 6 bases, leaving 5 bases of the junction unmatched. Germline-derived CDR1 and CDR2 are SNHLY and FYNNEI. The CDR3 covers 14 residues. In nucleotides, the CDR3 is TGTGCCAGCAGCGGACAGGGAACCAACTATGGCTACACCTTC. Protein sequence: CASSGQGTNYGYTF.

This chain uses TRBV5-1 with TRBJ1-4; the D gene is possibly TRBD1 (5 bases). Germline V gene lookup returns CDR1 SGHRS and CDR2 YFSETQ. This CDR3 has 14 amino acids. V shed 5 bases and J shed 7 bases, with 15 bases lying between them. As DNA, the CDR3 is TGCGCCAGCAGACAGCCAGGGATGGGTGAAAAACTGTTTTTT. This translates into CASRQPGMGEKLFF.

CDR3 region: CASKLSWDRDEQYF. The DNA for the CDR3 is TGTGCCAGCAAACTATCCTGGGACAGGGACGAGCAGTACTTC. The rearrangement joins TRBV2 to TRBJ2-7; TRBD1 aligns across 9 bases. Losses at the gene ends were 7 bases for V and 5 bases for J; bases not matched to a gene: 9. The CDR3 length is 14 residues. Germline values: CDR1 SNHLY, CDR2 FYNNEI. Together with reference TRBV2 and TRBJ2-7, the CDR3 gives the full variable domain: EPEVTQTPSHQVTQMGQEVILRCVPISNHLYFYWYRQILGQKVEFLVSFYNNEISEKSEIFDDQFSVERPDGSNFTLKIRSTKLEDSAMYFCASKLSWDRDEQYFGPGTRLTVT.

The V gene is TRBV21-1, the J gene TRBJ1-2; TRBD1 is the table's D call and was not checked against the DNA. TRBV21-1 is listed as a pseudogene. The CDR3 runs 17 residues. This chain's CDR3 is CASSKDGTDLLDYGYTF. CDR3 sequence (DNA): TGTGCCAGCAGCAAAGACGGGACAGACCTATTAGACTATGGCTACACCTTC.

This clone appeared once. The chain uses TRBV13 and TRBJ2-3, with TRBD2 matching over 9 bases. This CDR3 contains 16 residues. Germline CDR1 and CDR2: PRHDT and FYEKMQ (reference sequence). V was pared by 5 bases and J by 3 bases, with 9 bases of the junction left unmatched. The DNA of the CDR3 is TGTGCCAGCAGCGTGTGGGTAGCGGGAGTGACAGATACGCAGTATTTT. Translating gives CASSVWVAGVTDTQYF.

This chain uses TRBV11-2 with TRBJ2-1; 7 positions match TRBD1. After removal of 4 bases from V and 5 bases from J, the junction contained 2 bases not matched to a gene. CDR3 length equals 13 residues. The germline CDR1 and CDR2 sequences are SGHAT and FQNNGV. CDR3 in amino acids: CASSWGQNNEQFF. The DNA for the CDR3 is TGTGCCAGCAGCTGGGGACAGAACAATGAGCAGTTCTTC.

The rearrangement joins TRBV5-1 to TRBJ2-7; maybe TRBD2 (5 bases). The CDR3 length is 13 residues. Trimming removed 4 bases from V and 7 bases from J, with 15 bases in between. Germline CDR1 SGHRS, CDR2 YFSETQ. The CDR3 DNA reads as TGCGCCAGCAGCCGAGAGGGTCGGGATGAGCAGTACTTC. Amino acids: CASSREGRDEQYF.

V usage is TRBV15 and J usage is TRBJ2-7, with D tentatively TRBD2 (5 bases). Germline CDR1 is LNHNV and CDR2 is YYDKDF (reference sequence). The CDR3 spans 14 residues. Trimming cost V 5 bases and J 0 bases, with 11 bases left between them. This CDR3 reads CATSPGLSSYEQYF. The CDR3, as DNA: TGTGCCACCAGCCCAGGACTTAGCTCCTACGAGCAGTACTTC.

V and J are TRBV4-1 and TRBJ2-2, with TRBD2 identical over 9 bases. J lost 7 bases, V lost 6 bases, and 3 bases had no gene match. The CDR3 has 13 amino acids. CDR1 MGHRA and CDR2 YSYEKL come from the germline V gene. The CDR3 protein is CASRAGGGGELFF. DNA for the CDR3: TGCGCCAGCAGGGCGGGGGGGGGCGGGGAGCTGTTTTTT.

This clone occurred a few times. The gene calls are TRBV2 and TRBJ2-1; 8 nucleotides match TRBD1. CDR1 SNHLY and CDR2 FYNNEI come from the germline V gene. This CDR3 has 14 residues. Trimming at V came to 8 bases and at J to 5 bases, leaving 8 bases not matched to a gene. Here the CDR3 reads CASLRDRMDNEQFF. The CDR3 bases are TGTGCCAGCCTCCGGGACAGGATGGACAATGAGCAGTTCTTC.

V usage is TRBV9 and J usage is TRBJ1-1, with 7 bases fitting TRBD1. Trimming took 3 bases from V and 4 from J; bases not matched to a gene: 6. Germline V lookup: CDR1 SGDLS, CDR2 YYNGEE. CDR3 length: 14 residues. Written as DNA, the CDR3 is TGTGCCAGCAGCGCGACAGGGATTAGCACTGAAGCTTTCTTT. It is translated as CASSATGISTEAFF.

The chain joins TRBV6-1 to TRBJ2-6; weak D call: TRBD2 (5 bases). The germline CDR1 and CDR2 sequences are MNHNS and SASEGT. The CDR3 spans 18 residues. Trimming stripped 0 bases from V and 0 bases from J, with 12 bases between. Here the CDR3 DNA reads TGTGCCAGCAGTGAAGCAGGGTATGGGAGCTCTGGGGCCAACGTCCTGACTTTC. This encodes CASSEAGYGSSGANVLTF.

The chain combines TRBV19 with TRBJ2-1, with 10 bases matching TRBD1. V shed 7 bases, J shed 9 bases, and the junction held 9 bases outside the gene matches. The CDR3 runs to 14 residues. CDR1 is LNHDA and CDR2 is SQIVND in the germline V gene (reference sequence). CDR3 sequence reads: CASIRQGAGGEQFF. CDR3 in DNA: TGTGCCAGTATAAGACAGGGGGCAGGGGGTGAGCAGTTCTTC. Full variable domain (remainder filled in from reference TRBV19 and TRBJ2-1): DGGITQSPKYLFRKEGQNVTLSCEQNLNHDAMYWYRQDPGQGLRLIYYSQIVNDFQKGDIAEGYSVSREKKESFPLTVTSAQKNPTAFYLCASIRQGAGGEQFFGPGTRLTVL.

Here the CDR3 reads CASSQGAYEQYF. CDR3 coding DNA: TGTGCCAGTTCACAGGGGGCTTACGAGCAGTACTTC. V usage is TRBV19 and J usage is TRBJ2-7; 9 nucleotides match TRBD1. With V trimmed by 8 bases and J by 4 bases, 3 bases remained unmatched. The CDR3 covers 12 residues. Germline V gene lookup returns CDR1 LNHDA and CDR2 SQIVND (reference sequence). The variable domain in full, completed from reference TRBV19 and TRBJ2-7, reads DGGITQSPKYLFRKEGQNVTLSCEQNLNHDAMYWYRQDPGQGLRLIYYSQIVNDFQKGDIAEGYSVSREKKESFPLTVTSAQKNPTAFYLCASSQGAYEQYFGPGTRLTVT.

The V call is TRBV2, the J call TRBJ2-2, with 8 bases aligning to TRBD2. CDR1 and CDR2 (germline): SNHLY, FYNNEI. This CDR3 comprises 15 residues. Trimming at V came to 8 bases and at J to 5 bases, leaving 10 bases not matched to a gene. The CDR3 bases are TGTGCCAGCCTAGGGACTAGTCGGGAAACCGGGGAGCTGTTTTTT. Its protein product is CASLGTSRETGELFF.

The gene calls are TRBV5-4 and TRBJ2-2; D is possibly TRBD2 (5 bases). Trimming cost V 7 bases and J 0 bases, with 16 bases left between them. This CDR3 region has 16 residues. Germline assignment: CDR1 SGHNT and CDR2 YYREEE (reference sequence). The CDR3 loop reads CASSHLGGANTGELFF. Written as DNA, the CDR3 is TGTGCCAGCTCCCACCTTGGAGGCGCGAACACCGGGGAGCTGTTTTTT.

This rearrangement joins TRBV28 to TRBJ2-1; TRBD1 aligns across 7 bases. CDR1 MDHEN and CDR2 SYDVKM come from the germline V gene. The ends lost 2 bases at V and 1 base at J; junction bases unmatched: 2. The length of the CDR3 is 15 residues. CDR3 sequence reads: CASSLRGQSYNEQFF. The DNA of the CDR3 is TGTGCCAGCAGTTTAAGGGGGCAGTCCTACAATGAGCAGTTCTTC.

The rearrangement joins TRBV13 to TRBJ2-1; maybe TRBD2 (5 bases). CDR1 and CDR2 from the germline V gene are PRHDT and FYEKMQ (reference sequence). V lost 1 base, J lost 9 bases, and 7 bases lay in between. CDR3 size: 12 residues. The CDR3 DNA follows: TGTGCCAGCAGCTTAGCGGCGGGTGAGCAGTTCTTC. Translation: CASSLAAGEQFF.

This clone was found once. The chain joins TRBV25-1 to TRBJ2-3; possible D gene TRBD2, 5 bases. CDR1 is MGHDK and CDR2 is SYGVNS in the germline V gene. The germline V and J ends were trimmed by 7 bases and 8 bases, with 16 bases remaining between them. The CDR3 loop spans 13 amino acids. The CDR3, as DNA: TGTGCCAGCAAAAAACTAGAGCTTGGTACGCAGTATTTT. Its translation: CASKKLELGTQYF.

CDR3 in amino acids: CASSLASGYNEQFF. The DNA of the CDR3 is TGTGCCAGCAGCTTAGCTAGCGGGTACAATGAGCAGTTCTTC. The chain recombines TRBV13 with TRBJ2-1; the match to TRBD2 covers 8 bases. The CDR3 extends over 14 amino acids. Germline V lookup: CDR1 PRHDT, CDR2 FYEKMQ (reference sequence). V trimming: 1 base; J trimming: 4 bases; junction bases outside the gene matches: 0.

V usage is TRBV27 and J usage is TRBJ2-3; TRBD1 is a possible D gene (6 bases). The V end lost 1 base, the J end lost 0 bases, and 14 bases lay between the germline ends. The germline CDR1 and CDR2 sequences are MNHEY and SMNVEV (reference sequence). The CDR3 length is 17 residues. The CDR3 here is CASSLFPRTESTDTQYF. CDR3 DNA sequence: TGTGCCAGCAGTTTATTTCCTCGGACAGAGAGCACAGATACGCAGTATTTT.